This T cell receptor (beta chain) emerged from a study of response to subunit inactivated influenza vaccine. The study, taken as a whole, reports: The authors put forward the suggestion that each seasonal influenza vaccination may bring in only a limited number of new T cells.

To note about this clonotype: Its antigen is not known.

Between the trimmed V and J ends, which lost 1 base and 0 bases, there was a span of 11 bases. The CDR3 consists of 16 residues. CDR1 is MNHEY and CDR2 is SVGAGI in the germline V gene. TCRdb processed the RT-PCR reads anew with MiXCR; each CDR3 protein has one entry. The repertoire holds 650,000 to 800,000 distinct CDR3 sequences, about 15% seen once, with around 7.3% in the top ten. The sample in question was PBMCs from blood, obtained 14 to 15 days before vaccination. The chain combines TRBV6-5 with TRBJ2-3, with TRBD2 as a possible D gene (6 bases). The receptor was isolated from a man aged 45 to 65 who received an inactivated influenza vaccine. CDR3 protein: CASSYYPRGSTDTQYF. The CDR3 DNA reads TGTGCCAGCAGTTACTACCCCCGGGGGAGCACAGATACGCAGTATTTT.